The present TCR beta chain was sequenced within a study of neurological immune-mediated disorders (dated by TCRdb to about 2019). Study-wide context: Peripheral blood TCR-beta repertoires from patients with HTLV-I-associated myelopathy (HAM/TSP), patients with multiple sclerosis, and healthy controls were compared in the study using UMI-based sequencing. The roughly 99 TCR-beta libraries covered PBMC samples along with longitudinal samples, technical triplicates, and paired sorted CD4+ and CD8+ T-cell subsets. Of the 68 subjects in the cohort, about 14 were HAM/TSP patients, roughly 34 were multiple sclerosis patients, and approximately 20 were healthy controls.

General findings and caveats noted by the study authors: The highest TCR clonal expansion was observed in HAM/TSP patients, whereas the lowest was observed in MS patients, even when compared with healthy controls. No identical CDR3 amino acid sequences were shared among expanded clones across subjects, suggesting private TCR-beta repertoires in all groups.

This clonotype occurred many times. The clone's antigen remains unknown. No per-base quality is available; no much larger clone lies one base away. Inclusive of the bounding cysteine and phenylalanine, the CDR3 is 15 residues long. Of the read, only the CDR3 DNA is kept; its 45 bases are in frame from base 1. V ends up 5 bases short and J 2 bases short, with an unmatched junction base count of 7. The healthy controls were volunteers from a blood bank in Maryland, USA. Libraries from unsorted PBMCs were made from 2 million PBMCs kept in RNAlater at -80 degrees C until RNA extraction. Peripheral blood was subjected to Ficoll-Hypaque density gradient centrifugation to isolate PBMCs, which were then cryopreserved in liquid nitrogen. To synthesize cDNA, template-switch 5'RACE was performed with a primer carrying a 10-nucleotide random unique molecular identifier so that each TCR transcript was tagged. Each sequencing run produced over 170 million TCR-beta sequences covering 15-18 subjects. Total RNA was extracted with the RNeasy kit. TCR-beta VDJ regions were amplified with primers for the TCR constant region and the 5'RACE anchor, using the KAPA Real-time Library Amplification kit. A first PCR added sample indexes and Illumina adaptors, after which a second PCR increased the library yield. After purification with Ampure beads, the TCR product of roughly 650 bp was size-selected on a 2% E-gel SizeSelection system. Before pooling, library quality was assessed on a Bioanalyzer, concentration was determined with Qubit, and library quantification was performed with the Kapa Library Quantification kit. Paired-end 2 x 150 bp sequencing of the libraries was performed on an Illumina HiSeq 2500. To increase sequence diversity, about 25-31% phiX was spiked into each library pool. On the study's bioinformatics: The UMI-based MiGEC pipeline processed quality-filtered reads and removed over 80% of raw TCR sequences during error correction. VDJ genes were aligned to IMGT germline references, and each clonotype was defined by a unique CDR3 amino acid sequence together with V-J genes. Clonal expansion, Shannon diversity, and CDR3 relatedness (CalcPairwiseDistances, ClusterSamples) were evaluated with VDJtools, and phylogenetic trees were built with CLCbio workbench. Clones with at least 8 unique UMIs were defined as expanded, with this threshold being based on coefficient-of-variation modelling across technical triplicates. The public reads were reprocessed in TCRdb via fastp at Q25 and MiXCR, keeping in-frame beta chains. Entries are consolidated by CDR3 protein sequence, retaining the most common genes and DNA. These V and J calls originate from TCRdb's pipeline instead of the authors' own analysis. A total of 50,000 or so distinct CDR3 sequences appear in this sample, over 9.5% of them only once. 1.5% to 2% of the sample comes from the top ten.

The specimen sequenced was PBMCs. This TCR was recovered from a man between 60 and 75 years old in good health. Recombination connected TRBV12-3 or TRBV12-4 to TRBJ1-1; 8 junctional bases match TRBD1. The DNA sequence reads TGTGCCAGCAGTAAAAGTACAGGGGGAAACACTGAAGCTTTCTTT. Its protein reads: CASSKSTGGNTEAFF.